Listed below are T cell receptor beta chains from one sample, sequenced in a study of T cells after yellow fever vaccination. Using its own MiXCR run on the 5' RACE reads, TCRdb lists one record per CDR3 protein. This sample has about 310,000 distinct CDR3 sequences, with around 4% found just once. The sample consisted of PBMCs, taken on the day of the yellow fever booster vaccination. The receptors were sampled from a man between 18 and 35 years old who received the YFV17D yellow fever vaccine. Each CDR3 is given with its conserved first and last residue. D genes are given only for firm matches. A clone size is listed for some rows: how often the clone was seen (once, few, many), or a class if it is expanded.

cdr3_length j_call d_call v_call clone_size cdr3_aa
13 TRBJ2-7 . TRBV7-2 . CASSLFNSYEQYF
13 TRBJ2-7 . TRBV5-1 many CASSLEGNYEQYF
16 TRBJ2-3 TRBD2 TRBV24-1 many CATTDSSGGIRTPQYF
15 TRBJ2-5 TRBD1 TRBV20-1 many CSARDPRDRWETQYF
13 TRBJ2-3 TRBD1 TRBV20-1 . CSALGQATDTQYF
16 TRBJ1-1 . TRBV6-2/TRBV6-3 many CASSYGPAGPGTEAFF
14 TRBJ2-1 . TRBV5-1 many CASGDPGSNNEQFF
19 TRBJ2-5 TRBD2 TRBV15 many CATSRDPSGLAGGQETQYF
15 TRBJ2-2 . TRBV12-3/TRBV12-4 . CASSQGSLNTWELFF
18 TRBJ2-2 TRBD1 TRBV6-2/TRBV6-3 many CASNPGQGWVSNTGELFF
17 TRBJ2-2 . TRBV24-1 . CATSQGGVKPNTGELFF
15 TRBJ2-1 . TRBV5-1 . CASSPGLYINNEQFF
14 TRBJ1-1 . TRBV29-1 few CSVESRIMNTEAFF
14 TRBJ1-1 . TRBV7-2 few CASSELMRGTEAFF
13 TRBJ1-4 . TRBV19 . CASKVPAGEKLFF
12 TRBJ2-1 . TRBV6-1 many CASSEAWNEQFF
16 TRBJ1-5 . TRBV4-3 many CASSQDLAGLDQPQHF
13 TRBJ1-1 TRBD1 TRBV5-1 many CASSSPGQGVPFF
16 TRBJ1-2 . TRBV27 . CASSLRGARMGTGYTF
16 TRBJ1-1 . TRBV6-5 few CASSGWPSGLNTEAFF
17 TRBJ2-1 TRBD2 TRBV4-2 many CASSQDPSGGARNEQFF
13 TRBJ1-2 TRBD1 TRBV5-6 many CASSLVAGGGYTF
17 TRBJ2-7 TRBD2 TRBV18 few CASSPPGLAKSSYEQYF
15 TRBJ2-3 . TRBV5-6 . CASSFRGLGADTQYF
15 TRBJ2-1 . TRBV7-7 many CASSLHAGQNNEQFF
12 TRBJ2-3 TRBD1 TRBV5-4 . CASSEGQSHYYF
13 TRBJ2-1 TRBD1 TRBV19 few CASSLTGGRPLFF
14 TRBJ1-5 . TRBV6-1 . CASSELRFNQPQHF
12 TRBJ1-1 . TRBV30 many CAWMGDPTEAFF
14 TRBJ1-1 TRBD1 TRBV12-3/TRBV12-4 few CASTWDSRDTEAFF
17 TRBJ2-1 TRBD1 TRBV12-5 . CASGLVLRGQGAGEQFF
14 TRBJ1-1 TRBD1 TRBV7-2 . CASSRWTGPAEAFF
13 TRBJ1-2 . TRBV7-2 few CASSTSPNYGYTF
13 TRBJ1-6 . TRBV20-1 many CSARAGTQVPLHF
18 TRBJ2-5 . TRBV4-3 few CASSRHKTVRGPQETQYF
15 TRBJ1-2 . TRBV5-1 . CASSLENRDAYGYTF
14 TRBJ2-7 . TRBV15 . CATSRGSGAYEQYF
13 TRBJ2-7 . TRBV27 . CASSQRVAYEQYF
18 TRBJ2-5 . TRBV4-3 few CASSQEEGSGRPGETQYF
15 TRBJ2-3 TRBD2 TRBV11-2 . CASSPGTRRTDTQYF
14 TRBJ2-3 . TRBV6-5 many CASSYLGSQDTQYF